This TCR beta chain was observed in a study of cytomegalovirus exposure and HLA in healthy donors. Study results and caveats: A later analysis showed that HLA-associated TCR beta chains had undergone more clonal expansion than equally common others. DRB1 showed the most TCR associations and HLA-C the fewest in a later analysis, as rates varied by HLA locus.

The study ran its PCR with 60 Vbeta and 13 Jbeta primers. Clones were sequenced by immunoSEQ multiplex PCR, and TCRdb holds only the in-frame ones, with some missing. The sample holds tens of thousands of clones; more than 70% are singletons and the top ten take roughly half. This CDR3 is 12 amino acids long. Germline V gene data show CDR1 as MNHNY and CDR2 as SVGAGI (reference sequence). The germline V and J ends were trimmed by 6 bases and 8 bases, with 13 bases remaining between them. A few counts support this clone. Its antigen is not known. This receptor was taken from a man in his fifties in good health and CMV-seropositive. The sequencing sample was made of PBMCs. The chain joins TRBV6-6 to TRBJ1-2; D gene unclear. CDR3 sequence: CASSRTQEGYTF. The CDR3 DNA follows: TGTGCCAGCAGCCGCACCCAAGAGGGCTACACCTTC.